These 14 T cell receptor beta chains originate from one sample sequenced in a study of patients and donors after allogeneic stem cell transplantation. TCRdb called the RT-PCR reads again in MiXCR, with one record for every CDR3 protein. This sample yields about 960,000 distinct CDR3 sequences, of which 18% are seen a single time; roughly 6.4% belongs to the top ten. The sample consisted of blood, either unsorted or a sorted T cell fraction (not recorded which). The source is a human donor who was either an allogeneic HSCT recipient or a stem cell or donor lymphocyte infusion donor (not recorded which). It is not recorded whose cells these are; they may come from a transplant donor.

The J gene is TRBJ2-1, the V gene TRBV20-1; the D call may be TRBD1 or TRBD2 (5 bases each). The ends were cut back, 0 bases at V and 4 bases at J, with 16 bases in the middle. Germline V lookup: CDR1 DFQATT, CDR2 SNEGSKA (reference sequence). The CDR3 is made up of 16 amino acids. The CDR3 region is CSARDGSGTVYNEQFF. CDR3 DNA: TGCAGTGCTAGAGATGGTTCCGGGACCGTTTACAATGAGCAGTTCTTC.

In this sample, this clonotype turned up a few times. The rearrangement uses TRBV2 and TRBJ1-2; D is ambiguous. From germline, CDR1 is SNHLY and CDR2 FYNNEI. V was pared by 8 bases and J by 0 bases, with 10 bases between. This CDR3 region has 13 residues. The CDR3 bases are TGTGCCAGCCAGGCAGGTACTAACTATGGCTACACCTTC. Translation gives CASQAGTNYGYTF.

This clonotype has a handful of counts. The V and J genes are TRBV12-3 or TRBV12-4 and TRBJ2-2, with 9 positions matching TRBD2. The length of the CDR3 is 18 residues. With V trimmed by 4 bases and J by 2 bases, 11 bases remained unmatched. CDR3 sequence (DNA): TGTGCCAGCAGTTCCTTTAGGTGGACTAGCGTTAACACCGGGGAGCTGTTTTTT. Its translation: CASSSFRWTSVNTGELFF.

The V call is TRBV18, the J call TRBJ2-1; D is undetermined. Germline V gene sequence: CDR1 KGHSH, CDR2 LQKENI. Trimming shortened V by 3 bases and J by 2 bases, and 8 bases separated the two germline ends. This CDR3 has 14 residues. The CDR3 coding sequence is TGTGCCAGCTCACCTTCGTACACCTACAATGAGCAGTTCTTC. Translation gives CASSPSYTYNEQFF.

This clonotype was observed a few times. The chain joins TRBV9 to TRBJ2-1, with TRBD2 as a possible D gene (7 bases). CDR1 SGDLS and CDR2 YYNGEE come from the germline V gene. This CDR3 comprises 13 residues. V lost 0 bases and J lost 13, with 14 bases in between. This CDR3 is CASSVEGGYLQFF. The DNA of the CDR3 is TGTGCCAGCAGCGTAGAGGGGGGGTATCTCCAGTTCTTC.

In nucleotides, the CDR3 is TGTGCCAGCAGTTCCTTAGGTCGGGAGACCCAGTACTTC. Translating it yields CASSSLGRETQYF. The J gene is TRBJ2-5, the V gene TRBV27; D remains unclear. From germline, CDR1 is MNHEY and CDR2 SMNVEV (reference sequence). V dropped 4 bases and J dropped 5 bases, with 11 bases sitting between them. This CDR3 is built from 13 residues.

This clonotype was observed a handful of times. The chain recombines TRBV6-1 with TRBJ2-2; 8 bases match TRBD1. Germline V gene data show CDR1 as MNHNS and CDR2 as SASEGT. The V gene end was trimmed by 7 bases and the J gene end by 7 bases; junction bases not matched to a gene: 11. The CDR3 runs to 15 residues. This CDR3 reads CASTTKQGAGGELFF. CDR3 sequence (DNA): TGTGCCAGCACCACAAAGCAGGGGGCGGGCGGGGAGCTGTTTTTT.

This chain joins TRBV27 and TRBJ1-6, with 8 bases matching TRBD1. Germline CDR1 is MNHEY and CDR2 is SMNVEV (reference sequence). V lost 5 bases, J lost 6 bases, and 6 bases stayed unmatched. This CDR3 comprises 15 residues. The CDR3 sequence is CASSIDRGPNSPLHF. The CDR3 coding sequence is TGTGCCAGCAGTATCGACAGGGGTCCTAATTCACCCCTCCACTTT.

This clonotype was seen a handful of times. This rearrangement joins TRBV29-1 to TRBJ2-3; tentatively, D is TRBD2 (6 bases). Looked up from germline, CDR1 is SQVTM and CDR2 is ANQGSEA. V gave up 7 bases and J gave up 0 bases, with 14 bases separating them. There are 14 residues in the CDR3. The CDR3 DNA reads as TGCAGCGGTGGACTAACTTTTAGCACAGATACGCAGTATTTT. Its translation is CSGGLTFSTDTQYF.

This clonotype appeared a few times. This rearrangement joins TRBV29-1 to TRBJ1-1, with 7 bases matching TRBD1. Trimming cost V 6 bases and J 0 bases; bases outside gene matches: 4. The CDR3 contains 13 residues. Germline CDR1 reads SQVTM; CDR2 reads ANQGSEA. The CDR3 DNA follows: TGCAGCGTACCGGGACAGATGAACACTGAAGCTTTCTTT. Translation gives CSVPGQMNTEAFF.

The genes are TRBV7-2 and TRBJ2-3; D remains ambiguous. Looked up from germline, CDR1 is SGHTA and CDR2 is FQGNSA. The CDR3 consists of 15 residues. Trimming stripped 3 bases from V and 0 bases from J, with 10 bases between. The CDR3: CASSLDGESTDTQYF. CDR3 nucleotide sequence: TGTGCCAGCAGCTTGGATGGAGAAAGCACAGATACGCAGTATTTT.

The rearrangement uses TRBV6-2 or TRBV6-3 and TRBJ2-1, with D possibly matching TRBD2 (6 bases). The CDR3 spans 16 residues. CDR1 is MNHEY, CDR2 SVGEGT, per germline. V lost 7 bases to trimming and J lost 5 bases, with 21 bases between them. The CDR3, as DNA: TGTGCCAGCACCCCACTCCGGGACTCTTCGAACAATGAGCAGTTCTTC. Translated, it gives CASTPLRDSSNNEQFF.

This chain links TRBV11-2 with TRBJ2-7; no clear D. V lost 3 bases and J lost 0, with 9 bases in between. The CDR3 extends over 14 amino acids. Germline CDR1 and CDR2: SGHAT and FQNNGV. The CDR3 nucleotides are TGTGCCAGCAGCTTGTCGGACCCCTCCTACGAGCAGTACTTC. Translation: CASSLSDPSYEQYF.

The table lists this clonotype with a few counts. This chain connects TRBV12-3 or TRBV12-4 to TRBJ2-3; TRBD1 aligns across 7 bases. The ends lost 7 bases at V and 0 bases at J; junction bases unmatched: 10. The length of the CDR3 is 16 residues. CDR3 in DNA: TGTGCCAGCACAAATAGGGGGCAGGGAAGCACAGATACGCAGTATTTT. Translating gives CASTNRGQGSTDTQYF.